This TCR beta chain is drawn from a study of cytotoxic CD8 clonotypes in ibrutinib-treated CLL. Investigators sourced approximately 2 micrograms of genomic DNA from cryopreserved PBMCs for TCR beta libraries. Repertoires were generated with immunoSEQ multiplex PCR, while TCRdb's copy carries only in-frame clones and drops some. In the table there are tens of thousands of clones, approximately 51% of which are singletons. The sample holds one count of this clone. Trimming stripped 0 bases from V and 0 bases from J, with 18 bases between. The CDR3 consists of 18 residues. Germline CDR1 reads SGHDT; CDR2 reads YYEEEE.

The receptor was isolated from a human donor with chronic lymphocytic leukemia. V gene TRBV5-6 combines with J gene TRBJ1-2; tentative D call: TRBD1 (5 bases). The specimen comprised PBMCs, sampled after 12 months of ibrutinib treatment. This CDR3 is CASSLGPQRRGANYGYTF. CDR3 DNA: TGTGCCAGCAGCTTGGGTCCCCAGCGGAGGGGAGCTAACTATGGCTACACCTTC.